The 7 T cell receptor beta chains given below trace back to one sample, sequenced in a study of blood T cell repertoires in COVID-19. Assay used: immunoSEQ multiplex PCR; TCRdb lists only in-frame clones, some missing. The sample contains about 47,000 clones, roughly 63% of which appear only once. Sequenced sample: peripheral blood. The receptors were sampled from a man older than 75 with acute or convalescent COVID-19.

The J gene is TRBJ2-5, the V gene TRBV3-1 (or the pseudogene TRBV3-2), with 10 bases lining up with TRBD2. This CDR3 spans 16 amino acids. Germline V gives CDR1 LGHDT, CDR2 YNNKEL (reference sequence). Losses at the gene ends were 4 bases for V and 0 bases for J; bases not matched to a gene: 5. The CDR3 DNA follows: TGTGCCAGCAGCCTCCAGACTAGCGGGCACCAAGAGACCCAGTACTTC. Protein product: CASSLQTSGHQETQYF.

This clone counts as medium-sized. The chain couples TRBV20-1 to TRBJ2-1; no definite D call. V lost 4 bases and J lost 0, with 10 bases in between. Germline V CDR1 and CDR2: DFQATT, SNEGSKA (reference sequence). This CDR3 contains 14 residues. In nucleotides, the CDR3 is TGCAGTGCTAATGACAAGAGCTCCTACAATGAGCAGTTCTTC. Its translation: CSANDKSSYNEQFF.

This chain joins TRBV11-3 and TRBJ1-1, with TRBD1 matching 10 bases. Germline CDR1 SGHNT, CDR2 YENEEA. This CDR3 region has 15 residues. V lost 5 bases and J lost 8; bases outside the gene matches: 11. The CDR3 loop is CASSRLGQGEVEAFF. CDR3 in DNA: TGTGCCAGCAGCCGATTAGGACAGGGGGAGGTGGAAGCTTTCTTT. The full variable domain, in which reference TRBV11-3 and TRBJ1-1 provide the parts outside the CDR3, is EAGVVQSPRYKIIEKKQPVAFWCNPISGHNTLYWYLQNLGQGPELLIRYENEEAVDDSQLPKDRFSAERLKGVDSTLKIQPAELGDSAVYLCASSRLGQGEVEAFFGQGTRLTVV.

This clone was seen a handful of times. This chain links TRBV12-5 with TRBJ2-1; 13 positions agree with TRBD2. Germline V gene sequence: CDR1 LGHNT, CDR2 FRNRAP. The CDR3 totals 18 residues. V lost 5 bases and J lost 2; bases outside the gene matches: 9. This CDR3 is CASGLSTSGRTTYNEQFF. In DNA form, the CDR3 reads TGTGCTAGTGGTCTGTCGACTAGCGGGAGGACGACCTACAATGAGCAGTTCTTC.

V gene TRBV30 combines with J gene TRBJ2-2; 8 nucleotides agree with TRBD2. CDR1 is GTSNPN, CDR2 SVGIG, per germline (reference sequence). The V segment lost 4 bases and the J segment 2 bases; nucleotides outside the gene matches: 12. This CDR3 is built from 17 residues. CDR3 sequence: CAWNPGGGFGNTGELFF. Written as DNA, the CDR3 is TGTGCCTGGAATCCCGGGGGGGGATTTGGTAACACCGGGGAGCTGTTTTTT.

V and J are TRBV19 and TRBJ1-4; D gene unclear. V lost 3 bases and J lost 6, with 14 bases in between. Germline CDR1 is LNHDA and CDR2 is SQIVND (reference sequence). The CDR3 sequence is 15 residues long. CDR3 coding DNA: TGTGCCAGTAGTATCCGACAAAGCGGTGATGAAAAACTGTTTTTT. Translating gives CASSIRQSGDEKLFF.

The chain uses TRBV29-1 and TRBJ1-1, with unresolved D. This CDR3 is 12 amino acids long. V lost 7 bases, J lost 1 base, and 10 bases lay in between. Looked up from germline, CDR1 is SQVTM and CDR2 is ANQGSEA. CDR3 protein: CSATPGNTEAFF. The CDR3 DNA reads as TGCAGCGCCACCCCAGGGAACACTGAAGCTTTCTTT.